The clone carrying this TCR beta chain has at least ten counts. Its antigen is unknown. Relative to the germline gene, one junction end is altered; a read error may explain this. In germline, CDR1 is SSHAT, CDR2 FNYEAQ (reference sequence). The CDR3 has 14 amino acids. Sorted libraries were derived from 1 million CD4+ or CD8+ T cells. This sample is drawn from a study of neurological immune-mediated disorders. TCRdb re-derived calls from the 5' RACE reads in MiXCR, one entry per CDR3 protein. The sample holds some 19,000 distinct CDR3 sequences, 15% to 20% seen once. Study-level findings and limits: When the repertoires were sorted by phylogenetic grouping, those of 18 of 34 multiple sclerosis patients ended up in one related-CDR3 cluster, a possible signature. Multiple sclerosis was found to have the least TCR clonal expansion, below healthy controls, and HTLV-1-associated myelopathy the most. No CDR3 amino acid sequences recurred among expanded clones across subjects, suggesting private repertoires in all groups.

The gene calls are TRBV7-7 and TRBJ2-5; D gene ambiguous. The receptor was derived from a woman between 18 and 29 years old with multiple sclerosis. What was sequenced was CD8+ T cells from blood. CDR3 coding DNA: TGTGCTAGCAGCCCGGAGACACCACAAGAGACCCAGTACTTC. Protein product: CASSPETPQETQYF. The whole variable domain, filled in from reference TRBV7-7 and TRBJ2-5, reads GAGVSQSPRYKVTKRGQDVTLRCDPISSHATLYWYQQALGQGPEFLTYFNYEAQPDKSGLPSDRFSAERPEGSISTLTIQRTEQRDSAMYRCASSPETPQETQYFGPGTRLLVL.